These 5 T cell receptor beta chains originate from one sample sequenced in a study of blood T cell repertoires in COVID-19. Using immunoSEQ multiplex PCR, the repertoire was profiled, and TCRdb retains in-frame clones only, with some absent. The sample records about 250,000 clones, about 90% being singletons. The source material was peripheral blood. The source is a man at least 80 years old with acute or convalescent COVID-19.

The chain uses TRBV6-2 or TRBV6-3 and TRBJ2-4; 8 bases are shared with TRBD2. CDR3 length equals 16 residues. V shed 6 bases, J shed 12 bases, and the junction held 19 bases outside the gene matches. Germline values: CDR1 MNHEY, CDR2 SVGEGT. The CDR3 reads CASSPPGEQRGIYQYF. CDR3 coding DNA: TGTGCCAGCAGCCCGCCGGGGGAACAGCGGGGGATTTATCAGTACTTC.

V and J are TRBV6-6 and TRBJ2-6; no clear D gene. The CDR3 contains 16 residues. The V and J ends lost 6 bases and 0 bases respectively, with 12 bases between them. Germline V gene lookup returns CDR1 MNHNY and CDR2 SVGAGI (reference sequence). The CDR3 nucleotides are TGTGCCAGCAGCCCGACGACACTCTCTGGGGCCAACGTCCTGACTTTC. Its protein is CASSPTTLSGANVLTF.

This rearrangement joins TRBV27 to TRBJ1-1, with D perhaps TRBD1 (6 bases). Germline values: CDR1 MNHEY, CDR2 SMNVEV (reference sequence). The V end lost 7 bases, the J end lost 3 bases, and 21 bases lay between the germline ends. The CDR3 has 16 amino acids. The CDR3 loop is CASKLLMGGRDTEAFF. CDR3 sequence (DNA): TGTGCCAGCAAATTATTAATGGGGGGGCGTGACACTGAAGCTTTCTTT.

The genes are TRBV19 and TRBJ1-1, with TRBD1 matching 9 bases. CDR1 and CDR2 from the germline V gene are LNHDA and SQIVND (reference sequence). This CDR3 comprises 14 residues. V shed 0 bases and J 5 bases; nucleotides not matched to a gene: 1. DNA for the CDR3: TGTGCCAGTAGTATAGAGGGGACAGGGACTGAAGCTTTCTTT. Its translation is CASSIEGTGTEAFF. Combining the CDR3 with reference TRBV19 and TRBJ1-1 gives the whole variable domain DGGITQSPKYLFRKEGQNVTLSCEQNLNHDAMYWYRQDPGQGLRLIYYSQIVNDFQKGDIAEGYSVSREKKESFPLTVTSAQKNPTAFYLCASSIEGTGTEAFFGQGTRLTVV.

The chain employs TRBV5-1 and TRBJ2-7; a possible D gene is TRBD1 (7 bases). V was cut by 5 bases and J by 6 bases, with 21 bases left in between. CDR3 length: 15 amino acids. Germline V gene lookup returns CDR1 SGHRS and CDR2 YFSETQ. DNA for the CDR3: TGCGCCAGCAGACTAGGGGGGACAGCCCCCTCCGAGCAGTACTTC. Its translation: CASRLGGTAPSEQYF.